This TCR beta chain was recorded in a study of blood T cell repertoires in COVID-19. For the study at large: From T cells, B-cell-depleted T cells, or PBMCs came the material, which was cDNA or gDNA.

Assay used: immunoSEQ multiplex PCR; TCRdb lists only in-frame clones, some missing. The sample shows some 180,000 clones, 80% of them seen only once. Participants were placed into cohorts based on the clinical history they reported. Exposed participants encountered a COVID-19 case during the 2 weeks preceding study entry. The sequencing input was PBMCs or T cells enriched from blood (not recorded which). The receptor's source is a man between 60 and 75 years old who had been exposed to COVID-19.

DNA for the CDR3: TGTGCCAGCAGCTTAGGCTCTAGCGGTTTCACAGATACGCAGTATTTT. It specifies CASSLGSSGFTDTQYF. V and J are TRBV7-9 and TRBJ2-3, with 7 bases that match TRBD2. The V segment lost 1 base and the J segment 2 bases; nucleotides outside the gene matches: 6. This CDR3 region has 16 residues. Germline V gene lookup returns CDR1 SEHNR and CDR2 FQNEAQ (reference sequence).